The clone carrying this TCR beta chain was seen repeatedly, ten times or more. The antigen remains undetermined. These data belong to a study of glioma-infiltrating T cells. Findings of the study overall: Tissue-blood divergence was below expectation in non-neoplastic patients, above in gliomas. CDR3 overlap between tissue and blood was very small.

The germline V gene encodes CDR1 SQVTM and CDR2 ANQGSEA. V was shortened by 5 bases and J by 2 bases, with 7 bases between the two germline ends. This CDR3 has 12 amino acids. The iRepertoire nested amplicon-rescue multiplex PCR amplified TCR alpha and beta CDR3s from RNA. TCRdb used MiXCR to reprocess the multiplex PCR reads, holding one entry per CDR3 protein. The repertoire holds about 5,800 distinct CDR3 sequences, with over 25% as singletons. Sequencing input: glioma tissue, nonneoplastic brain tissue, or PBMCs (not recorded which). The V call is TRBV29-1, the J call TRBJ1-3, with D unresolved. The source is a human donor with low-grade glioma or glioblastoma, undergoing nonglioma brain surgery, or in good health (not recorded which). The CDR3 protein is CSVLVAGNTIYF. CDR3 sequence (DNA): TGCAGCGTTTTAGTAGCTGGAAACACCATATATTTT. The variable domain in full, completed from reference TRBV29-1 and TRBJ1-3, reads SAVISQKPSRDICQRGTSLTIQCQVDSQVTMMFWYRQQPGQSLTLIATANQGSEATYESGFVIDKFPISRPNLTFSTLTVSNMSPEDSSIYLCSVLVAGNTIYFGEGSWLTVV.